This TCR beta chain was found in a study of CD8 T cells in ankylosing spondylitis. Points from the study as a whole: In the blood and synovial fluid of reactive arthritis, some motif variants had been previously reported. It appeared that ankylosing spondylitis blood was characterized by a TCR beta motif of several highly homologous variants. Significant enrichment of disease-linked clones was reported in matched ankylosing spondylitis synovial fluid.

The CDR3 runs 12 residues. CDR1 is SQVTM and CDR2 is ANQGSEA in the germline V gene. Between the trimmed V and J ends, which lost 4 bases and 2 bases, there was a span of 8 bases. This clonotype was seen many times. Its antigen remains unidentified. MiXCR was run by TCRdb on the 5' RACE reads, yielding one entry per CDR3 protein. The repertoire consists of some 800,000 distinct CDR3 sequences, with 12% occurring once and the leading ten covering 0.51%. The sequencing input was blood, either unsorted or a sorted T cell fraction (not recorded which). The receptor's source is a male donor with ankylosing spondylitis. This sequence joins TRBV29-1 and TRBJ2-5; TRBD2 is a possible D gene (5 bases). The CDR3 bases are TGCAGCGTTGTGACGGGACAAGAGACCCAGTACTTC. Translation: CSVVTGQETQYF.